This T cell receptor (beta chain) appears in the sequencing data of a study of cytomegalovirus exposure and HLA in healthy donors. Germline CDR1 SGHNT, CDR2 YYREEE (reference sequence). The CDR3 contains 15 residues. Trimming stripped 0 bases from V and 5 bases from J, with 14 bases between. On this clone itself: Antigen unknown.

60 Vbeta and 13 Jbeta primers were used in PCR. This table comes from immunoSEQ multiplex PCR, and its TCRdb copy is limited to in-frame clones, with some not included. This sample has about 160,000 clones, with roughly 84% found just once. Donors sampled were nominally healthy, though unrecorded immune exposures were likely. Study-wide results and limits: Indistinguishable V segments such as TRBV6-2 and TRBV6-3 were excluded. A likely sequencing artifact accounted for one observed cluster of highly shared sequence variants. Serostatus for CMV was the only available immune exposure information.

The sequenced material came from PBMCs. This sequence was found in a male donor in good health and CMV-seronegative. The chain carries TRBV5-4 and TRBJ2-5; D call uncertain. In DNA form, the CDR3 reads TGTGCCAGCAGCTTGGATAACAGCCAACGGGAGACCCAGTACTTC. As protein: CASSLDNSQRETQYF. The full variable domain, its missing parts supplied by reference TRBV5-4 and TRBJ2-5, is ETGVTQSPTHLIKTRGQQVTLRCSSQSGHNTVSWYQQALGQGPQFIFQYYREEENGRGNFPPRFSGLQFPNYSSELNVNALELDDSALYLCASSLDNSQRETQYFGPGTRLLVL.